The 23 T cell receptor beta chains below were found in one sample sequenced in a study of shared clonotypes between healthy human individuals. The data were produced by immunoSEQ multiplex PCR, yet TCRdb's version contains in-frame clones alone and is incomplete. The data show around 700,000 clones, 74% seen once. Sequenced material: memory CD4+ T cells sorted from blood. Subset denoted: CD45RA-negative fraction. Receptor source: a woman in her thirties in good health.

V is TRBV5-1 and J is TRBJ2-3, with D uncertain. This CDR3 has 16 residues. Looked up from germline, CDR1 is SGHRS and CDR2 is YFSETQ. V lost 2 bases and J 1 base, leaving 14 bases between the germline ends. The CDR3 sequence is CASSLGLDGGTDTQYF. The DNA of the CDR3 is TGCGCCAGCAGCTTAGGCCTCGACGGCGGCACAGATACGCAGTATTTT.

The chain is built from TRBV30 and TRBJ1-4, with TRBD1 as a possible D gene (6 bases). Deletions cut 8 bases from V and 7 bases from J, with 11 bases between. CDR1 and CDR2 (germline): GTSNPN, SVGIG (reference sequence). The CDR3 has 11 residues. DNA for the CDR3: TGTGCCGGGGGCCCGCCTGAAAAACTGTTTTTT. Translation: CAGGPPEKLFF.

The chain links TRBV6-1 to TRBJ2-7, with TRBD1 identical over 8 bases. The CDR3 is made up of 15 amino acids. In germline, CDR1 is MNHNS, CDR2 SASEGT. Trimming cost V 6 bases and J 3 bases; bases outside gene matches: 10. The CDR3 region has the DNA TGTGCCAGCAGAAAATCTGGACAGGGCCGCTACGAGCAGTACTTC. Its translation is CASRKSGQGRYEQYF.

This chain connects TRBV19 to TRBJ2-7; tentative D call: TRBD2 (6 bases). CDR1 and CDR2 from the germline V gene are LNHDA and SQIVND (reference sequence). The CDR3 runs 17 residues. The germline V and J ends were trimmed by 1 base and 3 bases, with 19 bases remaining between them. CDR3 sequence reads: CASSIVEGASGLYEQYF. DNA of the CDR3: TGTGCCAGTAGTATAGTGGAGGGAGCCTCGGGCCTCTACGAGCAGTACTTC.

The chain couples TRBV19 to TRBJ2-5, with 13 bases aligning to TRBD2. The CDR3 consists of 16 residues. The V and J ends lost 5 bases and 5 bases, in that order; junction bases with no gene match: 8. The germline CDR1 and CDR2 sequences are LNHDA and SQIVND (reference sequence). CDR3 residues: CASSRTLAGGPETQYF. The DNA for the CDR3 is TGTGCCAGTAGTCGAACACTAGCGGGAGGGCCGGAGACCCAGTACTTC.

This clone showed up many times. The DNA of the CDR3 is TGTGCCAGCAGCCGGCAGGGTACCAAGACTAGCACAGATACGCAGTATTTT. Translating gives CASSRQGTKTSTDTQYF. The V and J genes are TRBV7-3 and TRBJ2-3; possible D gene TRBD1, 5 bases. Germline CDR1 is SGHTA and CDR2 is FQGTGA. Trimming took 5 bases from V and 0 from J, leaving 18 bases between them. The CDR3 has 17 residues.

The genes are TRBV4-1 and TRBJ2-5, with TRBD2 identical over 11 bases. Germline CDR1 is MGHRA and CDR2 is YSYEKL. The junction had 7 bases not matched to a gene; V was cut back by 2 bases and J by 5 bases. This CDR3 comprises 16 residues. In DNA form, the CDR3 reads TGCGCCAGCAGCCAACCGGGACTAGCGGTTCGGGAGACCCAGTACTTC. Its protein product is CASSQPGLAVRETQYF.

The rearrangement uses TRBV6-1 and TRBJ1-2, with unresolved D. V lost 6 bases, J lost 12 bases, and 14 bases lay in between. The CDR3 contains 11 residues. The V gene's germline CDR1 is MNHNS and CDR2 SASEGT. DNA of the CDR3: TGTGCCAGCAGCGATGGGTACAAGGACACCTTC. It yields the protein CASSDGYKDTF.

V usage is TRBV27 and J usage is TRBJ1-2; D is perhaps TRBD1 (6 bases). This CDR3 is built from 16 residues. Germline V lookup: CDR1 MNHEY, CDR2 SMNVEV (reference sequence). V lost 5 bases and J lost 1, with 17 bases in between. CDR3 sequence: CASSRRGQLFNYGYTF. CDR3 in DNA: TGTGCCAGCAGTCGACGTGGACAGCTTTTTAACTATGGCTACACCTTC.

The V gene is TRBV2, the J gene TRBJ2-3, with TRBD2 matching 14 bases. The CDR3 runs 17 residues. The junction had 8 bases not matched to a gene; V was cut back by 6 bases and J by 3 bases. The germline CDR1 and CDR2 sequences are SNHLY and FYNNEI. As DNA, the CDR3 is TGTGCCAGCAGGAAGGAAGGACTAGCGGGAGGAACAGATACGCAGTATTTT. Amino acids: CASRKEGLAGGTDTQYF.

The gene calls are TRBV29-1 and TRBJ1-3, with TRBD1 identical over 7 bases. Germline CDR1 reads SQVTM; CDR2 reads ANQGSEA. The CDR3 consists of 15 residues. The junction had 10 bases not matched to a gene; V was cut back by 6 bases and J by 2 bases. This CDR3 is CSVQVQTGPGNTIYF. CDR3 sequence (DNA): TGCAGCGTCCAAGTCCAGACAGGGCCTGGAAACACCATATATTTT.

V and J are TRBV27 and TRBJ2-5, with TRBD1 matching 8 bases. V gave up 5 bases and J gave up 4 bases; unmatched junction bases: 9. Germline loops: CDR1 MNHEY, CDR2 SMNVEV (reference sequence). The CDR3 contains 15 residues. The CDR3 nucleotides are TGTGCCAGCAGTCCCCGACAGGGGCGGGGAGAGACCCAGTACTTC. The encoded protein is CASSPRQGRGETQYF.

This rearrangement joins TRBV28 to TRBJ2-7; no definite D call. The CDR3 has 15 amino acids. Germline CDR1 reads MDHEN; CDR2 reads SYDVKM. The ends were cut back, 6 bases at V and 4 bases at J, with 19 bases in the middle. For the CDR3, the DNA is TGTGCCAGCAGCCCACGTTTCCGGGTCTCATACGAGCAGTACTTC. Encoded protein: CASSPRFRVSYEQYF.

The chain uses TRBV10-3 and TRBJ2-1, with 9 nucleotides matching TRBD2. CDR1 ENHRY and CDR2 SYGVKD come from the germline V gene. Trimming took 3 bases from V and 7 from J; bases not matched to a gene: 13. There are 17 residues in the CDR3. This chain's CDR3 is CAISDPTRLAVGNEQFF. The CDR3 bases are TGTGCCATCAGTGACCCTACCCGACTAGCGGTGGGGAATGAGCAGTTCTTC.

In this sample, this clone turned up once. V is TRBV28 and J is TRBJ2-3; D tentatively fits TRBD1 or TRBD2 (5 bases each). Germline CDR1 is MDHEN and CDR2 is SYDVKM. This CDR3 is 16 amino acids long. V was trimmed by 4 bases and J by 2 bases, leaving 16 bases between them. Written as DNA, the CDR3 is TGTGCCAGCAGTTCCTCGGGGCCGTCGATCACAGATACGCAGTATTTT. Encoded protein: CASSSSGPSITDTQYF.

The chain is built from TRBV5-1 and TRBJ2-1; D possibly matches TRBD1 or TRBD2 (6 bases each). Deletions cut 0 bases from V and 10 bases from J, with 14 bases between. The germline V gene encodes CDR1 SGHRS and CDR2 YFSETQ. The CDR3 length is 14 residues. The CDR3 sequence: CASSLASGGREQFF. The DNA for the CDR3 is TGCGCCAGCAGCTTGGCTTCCGGGGGCAGGGAGCAGTTCTTC.

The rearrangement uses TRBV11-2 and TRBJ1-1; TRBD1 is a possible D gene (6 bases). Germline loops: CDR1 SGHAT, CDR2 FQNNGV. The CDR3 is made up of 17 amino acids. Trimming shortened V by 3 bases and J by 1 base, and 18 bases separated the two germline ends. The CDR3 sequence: CASSFARVGQRNTEAFF. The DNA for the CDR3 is TGTGCCAGCAGCTTTGCGAGGGTAGGACAGCGGAACACTGAAGCTTTCTTT.

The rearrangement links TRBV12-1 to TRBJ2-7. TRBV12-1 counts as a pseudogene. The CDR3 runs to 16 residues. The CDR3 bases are TGTGCCAGCAGCCCCGTCGGGGGCGAAAACTCCTACGAGCAGTACTTC. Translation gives CASSPVGGENSYEQYF.

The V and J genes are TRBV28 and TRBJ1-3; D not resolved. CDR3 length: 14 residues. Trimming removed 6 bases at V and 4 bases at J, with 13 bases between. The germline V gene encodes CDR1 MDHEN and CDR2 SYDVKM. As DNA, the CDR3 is TGTGCCAGCAGAGGACGACCGGCAGGAAACACCATATATTTT. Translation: CASRGRPAGNTIYF.

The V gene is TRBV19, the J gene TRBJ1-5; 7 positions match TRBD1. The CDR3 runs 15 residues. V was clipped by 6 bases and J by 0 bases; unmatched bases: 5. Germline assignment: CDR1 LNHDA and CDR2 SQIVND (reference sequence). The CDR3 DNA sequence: TGTGCCAGTAGACTGGAGGGGGCTAGCAATCAGCCCCAGCATTTT. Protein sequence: CASRLEGASNQPQHF.

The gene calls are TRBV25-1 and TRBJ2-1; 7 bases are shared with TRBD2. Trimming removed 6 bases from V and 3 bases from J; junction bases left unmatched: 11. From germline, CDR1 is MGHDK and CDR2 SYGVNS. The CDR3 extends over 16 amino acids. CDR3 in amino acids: CASSPEGGSLYNEQFF. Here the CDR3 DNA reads TGTGCCAGCAGCCCCGAGGGCGGGAGCCTCTACAATGAGCAGTTCTTC.

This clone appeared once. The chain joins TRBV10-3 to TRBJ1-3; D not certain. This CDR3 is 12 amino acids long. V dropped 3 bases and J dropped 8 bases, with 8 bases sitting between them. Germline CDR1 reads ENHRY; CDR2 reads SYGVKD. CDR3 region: CAISDAGDTIYF. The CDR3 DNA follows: TGTGCCATCAGTGATGCAGGTGACACCATATATTTT.

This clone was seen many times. The CDR3 bases are TGTGCCAGCAGTGAACCCGGACTAGCGAAAACCTACGAGCAGTACTTC. Translation: CASSEPGLAKTYEQYF. The rearrangement joins TRBV6-1 to TRBJ2-7, with 9 bases aligning to TRBD2. Unmatched junction bases numbered 7, after V lost 2 bases and J lost 2 bases. CDR3 size: 16 residues. CDR1 is MNHNS and CDR2 is SASEGT in the germline V gene.